This is a list of T cell receptor beta chains from one sample in a study of T cell repertoires in cytomegalovirus infection. TCRdb independently ran MiXCR on the reads; one entry per CDR3 protein. The profile covers 200,000 to 300,000 distinct CDR3 sequences, with roughly an eighth appearing a single time and 7% to 9.5% taken by the ten largest. The material sequenced was PBMCs. Every receptor here comes from a human donor in good health (CMV status not recorded). Some clones in this sample may be carry-over from other donors' samples. The CDR3 runs from the conserved cysteine through the conserved F or W. D genes are given only for firm matches. The size entry is marked missing in some rows and otherwise reads once, few, many or a size class.

J gene: TRBJ1-4
clone size: few
D gene: .
V gene: TRBV2
CDR3 protein: CASSAGHLNEKLFF
CDR3 DNA: TGTGCCAGTTCAGCGGGACACCTTAATGAAAAACTGTTTTTT

J gene: TRBJ1-4
clone size: .
D gene: .
V gene: TRBV5-1
CDR3 protein: CASSLQGPPNEKLFF
CDR3 DNA: TGCGCCAGCAGCTTGCAAGGCCCGCCTAATGAAAAACTGTTTTTT

J gene: TRBJ1-6
clone size: many
D gene: TRBD1
V gene: TRBV7-2
CDR3 protein: CASSSQQGANSPLHF
CDR3 DNA: TGTGCCAGCAGCTCCCAACAGGGGGCTAATTCACCCCTCCACTTT

J gene: TRBJ2-1
clone size: many
D gene: TRBD2
V gene: TRBV7-3
CDR3 protein: CASSFAGGSSYNEQFF
CDR3 DNA: TGTGCCAGCAGCTTCGCGGGGGGTAGCTCCTACAATGAGCAGTTCTTC

J gene: TRBJ1-4
clone size: .
D gene: TRBD1
V gene: TRBV29-1
CDR3 protein: CSVYGQVNEKLFF
CDR3 DNA: TGCAGCGTTTACGGACAGGTTAATGAAAAACTGTTTTTT

J gene: TRBJ2-7
clone size: many
D gene: .
V gene: TRBV18
CDR3 protein: CASSPDPGASYEQYF
CDR3 DNA: TGTGCCAGCTCGCCGGACCCGGGGGCCTCCTACGAGCAGTACTTC

J gene: TRBJ2-2
clone size: many
D gene: .
V gene: TRBV4-1
CDR3 protein: CASSQAGMDTGELFF
CDR3 DNA: TGCGCCAGCAGCCAAGCGGGGATGGACACCGGGGAGCTGTTTTTT

J gene: TRBJ2-1
clone size: many
D gene: TRBD2
V gene: TRBV7-2
CDR3 protein: CASSLRPSGSYEQFF
CDR3 DNA: TGTGCCAGCAGCTTACGGCCTAGCGGGAGCTATGAGCAGTTCTTC

J gene: TRBJ2-3
clone size: many
D gene: .
V gene: TRBV7-2
CDR3 protein: CASSLLRGVGADTQYF
CDR3 DNA: TGTGCCAGCAGCCTCCTCCGGGGAGTCGGTGCAGATACGCAGTATTTT

J gene: TRBJ1-5
clone size: .
D gene: TRBD1
V gene: TRBV10-3
CDR3 protein: CAIRGQVVEPQHF
CDR3 DNA: TGTGCCATCAGGGGACAGGTTGTAGAGCCCCAGCATTTT

J gene: TRBJ2-1
clone size: many
D gene: .
V gene: TRBV10-3
CDR3 protein: CAIGGNELQFF
CDR3 DNA: TGTGCCATCGGTGGTAATGAGTTGCAGTTCTTC

J gene: TRBJ2-1
clone size: many
D gene: TRBD1
V gene: TRBV6-4
CDR3 protein: CASSDSGPGTGVGEQFF
CDR3 DNA: TGTGCCAGCAGTGACTCGGGCCCCGGGACAGGGGTTGGTGAGCAGTTCTTC

J gene: TRBJ2-3
clone size: many
D gene: TRBD2
V gene: TRBV7-2
CDR3 protein: CASSLMGGTSSWDTQYF
CDR3 DNA: TGTGCCAGCAGCCTGATGGGGGGGACGTCCAGCTGGGATACGCAGTATTTT

J gene: TRBJ2-5
clone size: .
D gene: .
V gene: TRBV29-1
CDR3 protein: CSVEDRPFQETQYF
CDR3 DNA: TGCAGCGTTGAGGACAGACCCTTCCAAGAGACCCAGTACTTC

J gene: TRBJ2-1
clone size: many
D gene: TRBD2
V gene: TRBV7-9
CDR3 protein: CASNPSGGVNEQFF
CDR3 DNA: TGTGCCAGCAACCCTAGCGGGGGGGTCAATGAGCAGTTCTTC

J gene: TRBJ2-1
clone size: many
D gene: .
V gene: TRBV7-3
CDR3 protein: CASSLRAGYNEQFF
CDR3 DNA: TGTGCCAGCAGCCTAAGGGCGGGGTACAATGAGCAGTTCTTC

J gene: TRBJ1-6
clone size: few
D gene: TRBD1
V gene: TRBV29-1
CDR3 protein: CSVLEGAGSPLHF
CDR3 DNA: TGCAGCGTGCTAGAGGGGGCCGGTTCACCCCTCCACTTT

J gene: TRBJ2-5
clone size: .
D gene: .
V gene: TRBV20-1
CDR3 protein: CSGRRGSVETQYF
CDR3 DNA: TGCAGTGGCAGGCGGGGCTCCGTGGAGACCCAGTACTTC

J gene: TRBJ1-4
clone size: many
D gene: .
V gene: TRBV4-1
CDR3 protein: CASSLPRQGLTNEKLFF
CDR3 DNA: TGCGCCAGCAGCCTCCCCCGGCAGGGACTAACTAATGAAAAACTGTTTTTT

J gene: TRBJ1-2
clone size: few
D gene: .
V gene: TRBV12-3/TRBV12-4
CDR3 protein: CASREDGGHGYTF
CDR3 DNA: TGTGCCAGCAGAGAAGACGGTGGGCACGGCTACACCTTC

J gene: TRBJ1-2
clone size: few
D gene: .
V gene: TRBV6-5
CDR3 protein: CASRRPGPYGYTF
CDR3 DNA: TGTGCCAGCAGACGTCCGGGTCCCTATGGCTACACCTTC

J gene: TRBJ2-1
clone size: .
D gene: .
V gene: TRBV19
CDR3 protein: CASSTMRGAYNEQFF
CDR3 DNA: TGTGCCAGTAGTACGATGCGGGGAGCCTACAATGAGCAGTTCTTC

J gene: TRBJ1-2
clone size: many
D gene: .
V gene: TRBV28
CDR3 protein: CASSLSGLRIGYTF
CDR3 DNA: TGTGCCAGCAGTTTATCCGGACTTCGTATCGGCTACACCTTC

J gene: TRBJ2-7
clone size: many
D gene: TRBD1
V gene: TRBV7-2
CDR3 protein: CASSIRTGERVEQYF
CDR3 DNA: TGTGCCAGCAGCATCCGGACAGGGGAAAGGGTCGAGCAGTACTTC

J gene: TRBJ2-2
clone size: few
D gene: TRBD2
V gene: TRBV9
CDR3 protein: CASSPPREAYTGELFF
CDR3 DNA: TGTGCCAGCAGCCCCCCGCGGGAGGCGTACACCGGGGAGCTGTTTTTT

J gene: TRBJ1-1
clone size: .
D gene: TRBD1
V gene: TRBV20-1
CDR3 protein: CSASDRVGTEAFF
CDR3 DNA: TGCAGTGCTAGCGACAGGGTGGGAACTGAAGCTTTCTTT

J gene: TRBJ2-1
clone size: few
D gene: TRBD1
V gene: TRBV9
CDR3 protein: CASSVGDRAYNEQFF
CDR3 DNA: TGTGCCAGCAGCGTAGGGGACAGGGCCTACAATGAGCAGTTCTTC

J gene: TRBJ2-6
clone size: many
D gene: TRBD1
V gene: TRBV7-9
CDR3 protein: CASSPRPGDRISGANVLTF
CDR3 DNA: TGTGCCAGCAGCCCCCGCCCCGGGGACAGGATTTCTGGGGCCAACGTCCTGACTTTC

J gene: TRBJ2-6
clone size: few
D gene: .
V gene: TRBV29-1
CDR3 protein: CSVEVAGANVLTF
CDR3 DNA: TGCAGCGTTGAGGTGGCTGGGGCCAACGTCCTGACTTTC

J gene: TRBJ1-4
clone size: few
D gene: .
V gene: TRBV29-1
CDR3 protein: CSVQGGNEKLFF
CDR3 DNA: TGCAGCGTACAGGGTGGGAATGAAAAACTGTTTTTT

J gene: TRBJ1-5
clone size: .
D gene: .
V gene: TRBV20-1
CDR3 protein: CSASSSNQPQHF
CDR3 DNA: TGCAGTGCATCGTCCAGCAATCAGCCCCAGCATTTT

J gene: TRBJ1-2
clone size: many
D gene: .
V gene: TRBV7-2
CDR3 protein: CASSSWTAGGYGYTF
CDR3 DNA: TGTGCCAGCAGCTCCTGGACAGCCGGGGGCTATGGCTACACCTTC

J gene: TRBJ2-5
clone size: many
D gene: .
V gene: TRBV7-8
CDR3 protein: CASSFLVQETQYF
CDR3 DNA: TGTGCCAGCAGCTTCCTAGTACAAGAGACCCAGTACTTC

J gene: TRBJ2-2
clone size: many
D gene: .
V gene: TRBV11-2
CDR3 protein: CASSTRGTQTGELFF
CDR3 DNA: TGTGCCAGCAGCACGAGGGGGACCCAGACCGGGGAGCTGTTTTTT

J gene: TRBJ2-7
clone size: few
D gene: .
V gene: TRBV27
CDR3 protein: CASRPLPSIGGYEQYF
CDR3 DNA: TGTGCCAGCAGACCACTCCCTAGTATAGGGGGCTACGAGCAGTACTTC

J gene: TRBJ1-1
clone size: few
D gene: .
V gene: TRBV3-1
CDR3 protein: CASSQGGFTEAFF
CDR3 DNA: TGTGCCAGCAGCCAAGGGGGGTTTACTGAAGCTTTCTTT

J gene: TRBJ2-3
clone size: many
D gene: .
V gene: TRBV7-8
CDR3 protein: CASSLDRIGRMRSGDTQYF
CDR3 DNA: TGTGCCAGCAGCTTGGACCGGATTGGCCGTATGCGTTCGGGTGATACGCAGTATTTT

J gene: TRBJ2-3
clone size: few
D gene: .
V gene: TRBV20-1
CDR3 protein: CSAGGGAAPQGGTQYF
CDR3 DNA: TGCAGTGCTGGGGGGGGGGCCGCCCCGCAGGGGGGTACGCAGTATTTT

J gene: TRBJ2-2
clone size: many
D gene: TRBD1
V gene: TRBV5-1
CDR3 protein: CASRTGEDTGELFF
CDR3 DNA: TGCGCCAGCAGGACAGGGGAAGACACCGGGGAGCTGTTTTTT

J gene: TRBJ1-6
clone size: many
D gene: .
V gene: TRBV7-3
CDR3 protein: CASSLGGGDSPLHF
CDR3 DNA: TGTGCCAGCAGCCTAGGGGGGGGGGATTCACCCCTCCACTTT